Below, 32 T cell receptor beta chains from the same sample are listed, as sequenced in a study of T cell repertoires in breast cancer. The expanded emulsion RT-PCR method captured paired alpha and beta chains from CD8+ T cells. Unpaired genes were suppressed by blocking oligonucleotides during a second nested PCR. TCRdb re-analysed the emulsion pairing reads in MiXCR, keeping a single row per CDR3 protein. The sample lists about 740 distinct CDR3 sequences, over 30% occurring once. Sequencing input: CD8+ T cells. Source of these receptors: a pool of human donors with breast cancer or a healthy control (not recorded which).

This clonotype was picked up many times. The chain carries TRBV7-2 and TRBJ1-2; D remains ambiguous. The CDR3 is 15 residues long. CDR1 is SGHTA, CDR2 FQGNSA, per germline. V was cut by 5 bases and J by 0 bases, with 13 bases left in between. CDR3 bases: TGTGCCAGCAGCATTCAGGTCCCACCTAACTATGGCTACACCTTC. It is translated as CASSIQVPPNYGYTF.

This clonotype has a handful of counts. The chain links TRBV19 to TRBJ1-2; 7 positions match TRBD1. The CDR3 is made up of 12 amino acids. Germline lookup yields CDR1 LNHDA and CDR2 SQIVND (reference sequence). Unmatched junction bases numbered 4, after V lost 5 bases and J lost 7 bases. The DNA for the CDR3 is TGTGCCAGTAGTCGACAGGGTCGTGGCTACACCTTC. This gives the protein CASSRQGRGYTF.

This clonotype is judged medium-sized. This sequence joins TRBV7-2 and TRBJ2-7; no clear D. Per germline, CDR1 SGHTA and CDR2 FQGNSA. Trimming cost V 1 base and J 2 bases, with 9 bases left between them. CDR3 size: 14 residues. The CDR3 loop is CASSLGTATYEQYF. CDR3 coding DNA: TGTGCCAGCAGCTTAGGAACGGCTACCTACGAGCAGTACTTC.

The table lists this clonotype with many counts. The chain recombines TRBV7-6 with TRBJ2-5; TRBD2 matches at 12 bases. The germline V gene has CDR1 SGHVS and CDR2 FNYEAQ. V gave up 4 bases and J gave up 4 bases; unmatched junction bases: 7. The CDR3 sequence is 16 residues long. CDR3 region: CASSSGLAGSLETQYF. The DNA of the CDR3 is TGTGCCAGCAGCTCAGGACTAGCGGGGTCTCTAGAGACCCAGTACTTC.

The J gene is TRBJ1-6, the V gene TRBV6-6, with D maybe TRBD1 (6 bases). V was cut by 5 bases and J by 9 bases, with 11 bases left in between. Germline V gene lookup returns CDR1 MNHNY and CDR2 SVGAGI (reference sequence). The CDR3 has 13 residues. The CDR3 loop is CASSRLQGSPLHF. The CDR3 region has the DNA TGTGCCAGCAGTCGGTTACAGGGTTCACCCCTCCACTTT.

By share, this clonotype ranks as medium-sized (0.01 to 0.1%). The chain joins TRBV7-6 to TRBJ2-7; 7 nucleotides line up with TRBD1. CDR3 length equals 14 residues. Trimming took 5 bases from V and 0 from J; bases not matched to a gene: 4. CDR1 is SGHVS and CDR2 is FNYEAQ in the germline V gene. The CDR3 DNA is TGTGCCAGCAGCGTCCGGGACAGCTCCTACGAGCAGTACTTC. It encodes CASSVRDSSYEQYF.

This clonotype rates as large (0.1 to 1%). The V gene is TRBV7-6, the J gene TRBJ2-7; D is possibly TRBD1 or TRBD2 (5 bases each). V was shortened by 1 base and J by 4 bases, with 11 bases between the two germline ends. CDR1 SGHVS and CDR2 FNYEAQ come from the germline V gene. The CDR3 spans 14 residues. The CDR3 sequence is CASSLGPGRYEQYF. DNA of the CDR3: TGTGCCAGCAGCTTAGGCCCGGGACGATACGAGCAGTACTTC. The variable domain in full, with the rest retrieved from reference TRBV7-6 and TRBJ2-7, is GAGVSQSPRYKVTKRGQDVALRCDPISGHVSLYWYRQALGQGPEFLTYFNYEAQQDKSGLPNDRFSAERPEGSISTLTIQRTEQRDSAMYRCASSLGPGRYEQYFGPGTRLTVT.

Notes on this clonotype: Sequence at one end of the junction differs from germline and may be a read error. The CDR3 DNA follows: TGTGCCAGCAACATCCAAGAAACCCAGTACTTC. Its protein product is CASNIQETQYF. The rearrangement joins TRBV7-6 to TRBJ2-5; D unclear. The CDR3 length is 11 residues. The V gene's germline CDR1 is SGHVS and CDR2 FNYEAQ.

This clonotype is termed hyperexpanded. The CDR3 is CASSPDSGANVLTF. The CDR3 bases are TGTGCCAGCAGCCCAGACTCTGGGGCCAACGTCCTGACTTTC. The chain combines TRBV7-6 with TRBJ2-6; D is undetermined. CDR1 is SGHVS, CDR2 FNYEAQ, per germline. V dropped 5 bases and J dropped 0 bases, with 5 bases sitting between them. This CDR3 region has 14 residues.

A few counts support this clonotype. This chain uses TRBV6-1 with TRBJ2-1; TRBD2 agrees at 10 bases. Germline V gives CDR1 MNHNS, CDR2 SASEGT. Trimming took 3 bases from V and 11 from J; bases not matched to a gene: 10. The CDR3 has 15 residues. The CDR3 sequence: CASSDAGGAGGKQFF. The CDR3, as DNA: TGTGCCAGCAGTGACGCGGGTGGAGCGGGAGGGAAGCAGTTCTTC.

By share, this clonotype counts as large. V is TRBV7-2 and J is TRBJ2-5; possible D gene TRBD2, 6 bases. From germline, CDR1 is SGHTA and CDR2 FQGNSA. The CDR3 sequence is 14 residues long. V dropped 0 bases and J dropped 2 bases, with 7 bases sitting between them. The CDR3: CASSLASGQETQYF. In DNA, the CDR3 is TGTGCCAGCAGCTTAGCCAGCGGGCAAGAGACCCAGTACTTC.

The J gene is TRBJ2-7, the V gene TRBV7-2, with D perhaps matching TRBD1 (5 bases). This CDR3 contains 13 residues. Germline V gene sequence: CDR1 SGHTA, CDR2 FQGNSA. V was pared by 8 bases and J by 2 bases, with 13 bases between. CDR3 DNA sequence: TGTGCCAGCGGATCCCCAGGGCCCTACGAGCAGTACTTC. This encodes CASGSPGPYEQYF.

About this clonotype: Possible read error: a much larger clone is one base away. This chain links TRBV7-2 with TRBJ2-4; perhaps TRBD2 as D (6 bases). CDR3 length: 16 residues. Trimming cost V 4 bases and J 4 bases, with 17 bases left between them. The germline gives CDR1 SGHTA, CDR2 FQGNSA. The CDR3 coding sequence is TGTGCCAGCAGCTCTAGACTCGCTCGGGGGAAAAACATTCAGTACTTC. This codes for CASSSRLARGKNIQYF.

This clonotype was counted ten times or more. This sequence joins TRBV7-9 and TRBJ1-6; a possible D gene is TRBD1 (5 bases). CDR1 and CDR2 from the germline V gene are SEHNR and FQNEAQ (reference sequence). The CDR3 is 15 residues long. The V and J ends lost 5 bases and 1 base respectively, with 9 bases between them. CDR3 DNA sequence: TGTGCCAGCAGCCGCGGGGGTTCCTATAATTCACCCCTCCACTTT. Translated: CASSRGGSYNSPLHF.

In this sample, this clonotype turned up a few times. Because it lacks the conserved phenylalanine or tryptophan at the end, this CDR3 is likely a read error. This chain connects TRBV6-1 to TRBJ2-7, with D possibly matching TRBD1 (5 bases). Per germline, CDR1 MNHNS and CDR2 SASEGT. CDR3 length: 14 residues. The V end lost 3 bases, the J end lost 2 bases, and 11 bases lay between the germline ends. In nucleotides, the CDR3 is TGTGCCAGCAGTGACACAGGTGGCCCCTACGAGCAGTACCTC. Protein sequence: CASSDTGGPYEQYL.

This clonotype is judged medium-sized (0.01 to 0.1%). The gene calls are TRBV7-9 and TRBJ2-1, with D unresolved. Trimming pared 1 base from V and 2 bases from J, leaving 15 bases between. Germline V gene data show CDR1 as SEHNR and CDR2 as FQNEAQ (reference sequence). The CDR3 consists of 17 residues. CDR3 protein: CASSLGGFPSPYNEQFF. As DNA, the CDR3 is TGTGCCAGCAGCTTAGGAGGCTTTCCCAGCCCCTACAATGAGCAGTTCTTC. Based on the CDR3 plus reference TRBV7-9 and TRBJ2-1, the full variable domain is DTGVSQNPRHKITKRGQNVTFRCDPISEHNRLYWYRQTLGQGPEFLTYFQNEAQLEKSRLLSDRFSAERPKGSFSTLEIQRTEQGDSAMYLCASSLGGFPSPYNEQFFGPGTRLTVL.

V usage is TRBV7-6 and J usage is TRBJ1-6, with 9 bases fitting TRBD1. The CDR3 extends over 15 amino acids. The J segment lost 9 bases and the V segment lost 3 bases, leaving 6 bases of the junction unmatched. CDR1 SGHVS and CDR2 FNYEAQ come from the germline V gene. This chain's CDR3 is CASSLGTGTFSPLHF. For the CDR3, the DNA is TGTGCCAGCAGCTTGGGGACAGGGACCTTTTCACCCCTCCACTTT.

In DNA, the CDR3 is TGTGCCAGCAGGAGGAAGGGTCAGCCCCAGCATTTT. This sequence encodes CASRRKGQPQHF. The chain has TRBV28 and TRBJ1-5; no clear D. Germline CDR1 MDHEN, CDR2 SYDVKM. V lost 6 bases, J lost 6 bases, and 9 bases lay in between. This CDR3 comprises 12 residues.

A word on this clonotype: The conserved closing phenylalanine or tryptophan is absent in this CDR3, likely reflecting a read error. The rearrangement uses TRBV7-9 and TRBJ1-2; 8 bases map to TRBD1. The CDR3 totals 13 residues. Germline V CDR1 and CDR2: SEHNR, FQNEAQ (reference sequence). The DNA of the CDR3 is TGTGCCAGCGGCTTAGCAGGGGGCAATGGCTACACCCTC. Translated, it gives CASGLAGGNGYTL.

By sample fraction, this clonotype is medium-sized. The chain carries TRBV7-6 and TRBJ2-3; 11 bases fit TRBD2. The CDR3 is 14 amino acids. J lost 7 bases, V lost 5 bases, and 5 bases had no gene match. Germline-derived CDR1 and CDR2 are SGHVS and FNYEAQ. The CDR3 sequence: CASSKTSGENTQYF. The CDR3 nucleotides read TGTGCCAGCAGCAAGACTAGCGGGGAGAATACGCAGTATTTT. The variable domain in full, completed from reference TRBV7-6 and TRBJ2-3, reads GAGVSQSPRYKVTKRGQDVALRCDPISGHVSLYWYRQALGQGPEFLTYFNYEAQQDKSGLPNDRFSAERPEGSISTLTIQRTEQRDSAMYRCASSKTSGENTQYFGPGTRLTVL.

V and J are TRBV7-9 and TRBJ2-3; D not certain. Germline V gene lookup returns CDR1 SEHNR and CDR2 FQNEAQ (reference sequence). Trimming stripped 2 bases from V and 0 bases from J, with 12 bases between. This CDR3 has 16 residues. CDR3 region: CASSLRSADSTDTQYF. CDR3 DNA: TGTGCCAGCAGCTTACGGTCTGCTGATAGCACAGATACGCAGTATTTT.

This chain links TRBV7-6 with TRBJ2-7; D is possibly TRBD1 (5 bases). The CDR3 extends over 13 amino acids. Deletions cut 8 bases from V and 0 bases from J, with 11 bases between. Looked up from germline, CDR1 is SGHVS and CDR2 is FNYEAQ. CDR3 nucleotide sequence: TGTGCCAGCGGCAGAGACAGCTCCTACGAGCAGTACTTC. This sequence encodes CASGRDSSYEQYF.

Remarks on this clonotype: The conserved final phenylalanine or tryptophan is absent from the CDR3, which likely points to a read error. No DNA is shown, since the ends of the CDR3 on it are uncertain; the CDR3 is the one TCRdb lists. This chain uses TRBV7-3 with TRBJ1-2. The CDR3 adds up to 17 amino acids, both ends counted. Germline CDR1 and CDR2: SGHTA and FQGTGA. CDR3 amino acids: CASSLSRQGPSNYGYPC.

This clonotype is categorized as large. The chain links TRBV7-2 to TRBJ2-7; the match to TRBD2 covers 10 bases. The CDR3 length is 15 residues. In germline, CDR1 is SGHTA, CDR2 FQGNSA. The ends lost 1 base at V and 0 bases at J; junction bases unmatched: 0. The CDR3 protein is CASSLERGGSYEQYF. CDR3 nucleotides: TGTGCCAGCAGCTTAGAGCGGGGGGGCTCCTACGAGCAGTACTTC.

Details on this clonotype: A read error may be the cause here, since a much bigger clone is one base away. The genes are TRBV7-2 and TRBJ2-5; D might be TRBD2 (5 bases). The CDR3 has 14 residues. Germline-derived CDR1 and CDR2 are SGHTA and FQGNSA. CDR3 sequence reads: CASGSAGSQETQCF. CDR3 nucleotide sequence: TGTGCCAGCGGGTCGGCGGGCTCCCAAGAGACCCAGTGCTTC. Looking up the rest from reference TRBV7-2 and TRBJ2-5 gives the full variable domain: GAGVSQSPSNKVTEKGKDVELRCDPISGHTALYWYRQSLGQGLEFLIYFQGNSAPDKSGLPSDRFSAERTGGSVSTLTIQRTQQEDSAVYLCASGSAGSQETQCFGPGTRLLVL.

The CDR3 DNA follows: TGTGCCACCCGCTCGGGGCTGTACGAGCAGTACTTC. Protein product: CATRSGLYEQYF. The chain recombines TRBV28 with TRBJ2-7; tentatively, D is TRBD1 or TRBD2 (5 bases each). From germline, CDR1 is MDHEN and CDR2 SYDVKM. The CDR3 length is 12 residues. The V end lost 10 bases, the J end lost 4 bases, and 14 bases lay between the germline ends.

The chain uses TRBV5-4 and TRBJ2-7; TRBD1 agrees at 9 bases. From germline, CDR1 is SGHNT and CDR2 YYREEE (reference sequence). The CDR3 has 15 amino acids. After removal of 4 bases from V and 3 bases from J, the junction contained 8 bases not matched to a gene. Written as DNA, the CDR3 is TGTGCCAGCAGCCAAGGGACAGGGACTATCTACGAGCAGTACTTC. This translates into CASSQGTGTIYEQYF.

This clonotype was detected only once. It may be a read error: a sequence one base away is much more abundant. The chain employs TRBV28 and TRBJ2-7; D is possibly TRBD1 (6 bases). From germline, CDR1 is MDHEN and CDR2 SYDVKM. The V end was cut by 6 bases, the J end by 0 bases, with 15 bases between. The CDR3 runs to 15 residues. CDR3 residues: CASSFAVDSSYEQYF. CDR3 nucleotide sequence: TGTGCCAGCAGCTTCGCTGTGGACAGCTCCTACGAGCAGTACTTC.

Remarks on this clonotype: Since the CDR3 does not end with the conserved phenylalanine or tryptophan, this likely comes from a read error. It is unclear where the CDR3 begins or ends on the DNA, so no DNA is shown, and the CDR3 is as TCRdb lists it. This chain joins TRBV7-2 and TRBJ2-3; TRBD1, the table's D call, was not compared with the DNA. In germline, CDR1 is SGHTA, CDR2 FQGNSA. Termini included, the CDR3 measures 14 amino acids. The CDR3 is CASSLERFAGTQDC.

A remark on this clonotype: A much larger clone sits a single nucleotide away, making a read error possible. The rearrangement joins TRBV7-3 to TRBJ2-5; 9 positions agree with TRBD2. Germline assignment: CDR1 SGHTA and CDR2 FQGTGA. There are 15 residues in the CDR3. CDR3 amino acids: CASSLNAGGPETQHF. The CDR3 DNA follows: TGTGCCAGCAGCTTAAATGCGGGGGGGCCAGAGACCCAGCACTTC.

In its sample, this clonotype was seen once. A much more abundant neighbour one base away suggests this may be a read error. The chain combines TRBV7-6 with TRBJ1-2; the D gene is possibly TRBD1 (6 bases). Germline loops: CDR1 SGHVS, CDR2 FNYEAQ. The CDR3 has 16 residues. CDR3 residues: CASSFISDSLGYDYTF. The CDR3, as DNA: TGTGCCAGCAGCTTTATCTCGGACAGCCTCGGATATGACTACACCTTC.

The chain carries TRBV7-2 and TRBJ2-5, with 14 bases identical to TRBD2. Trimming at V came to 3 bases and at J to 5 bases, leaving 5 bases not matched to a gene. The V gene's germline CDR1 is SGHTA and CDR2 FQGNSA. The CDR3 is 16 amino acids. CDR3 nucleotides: TGTGCCAGCAGCTTCCGACTAGCGGGGGGGCGGGAGACCCAGTACTTC. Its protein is CASSFRLAGGRETQYF. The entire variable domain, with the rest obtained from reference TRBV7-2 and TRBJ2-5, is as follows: GAGVSQSPSNKVTEKGKDVELRCDPISGHTALYWYRQSLGQGLEFLIYFQGNSAPDKSGLPSDRFSAERTGGSVSTLTIQRTQQEDSAVYLCASSFRLAGGRETQYFGPGTRLLVL.